The next 20 T cell receptor beta chains were all read from a single sample in a study of cytomegalovirus exposure and HLA in healthy donors. Primers: 60 Vbeta forward and 13 Jbeta reverse. Some clones are missing from TCRdb's copy, which holds only in-frame ones; the method was immunoSEQ multiplex PCR. The profile shows 81,000 or so clones, more than 60% of them singletons. Input material: PBMCs. The receptors here all came from a man aged 50 to 60 in good health and CMV-seropositive.

The J gene is TRBJ2-3, the V gene TRBV7-9, with D unresolved. Per germline, CDR1 SEHNR and CDR2 FQNEAQ (reference sequence). The CDR3 has 13 amino acids. The V end lost 3 bases, the J end lost 4 bases, and 8 bases lay between the germline ends. This chain's CDR3 is CASSFTSSDTQYF. The CDR3 nucleotides are TGTGCCAGCAGCTTTACGAGCTCAGATACGCAGTATTTT.

V gene TRBV2 combines with J gene TRBJ1-4; a weak D match, TRBD1 (6 bases). Trimming shortened V by 8 bases and J by 4 bases, and 14 bases separated the two germline ends. The CDR3 extends over 14 amino acids. The germline gives CDR1 SNHLY, CDR2 FYNNEI. CDR3 protein: CASRQDSLNEKLFF. CDR3 nucleotides: TGTGCCAGCCGTCAGGACAGCCTTAATGAAAAACTGTTTTTT.

V gene TRBV18 combines with J gene TRBJ2-5; 7 nucleotides agree with TRBD1. Germline loops: CDR1 KGHSH, CDR2 LQKENI. This CDR3 has 13 residues. The trim removed 5 bases at V and 4 bases at J, leaving 4 bases unmatched. CDR3 in amino acids: CASSTDRAETQYF. Written as DNA, the CDR3 is TGTGCCAGCTCAACTGACAGGGCAGAGACCCAGTACTTC.

This sequence joins TRBV28 and TRBJ1-5; TRBD1 matches 9 bases. This CDR3 spans 16 amino acids. The germline V gene encodes CDR1 MDHEN and CDR2 SYDVKM. V shed 1 base, J shed 6 bases, and the junction held 7 bases outside the gene matches. CDR3 nucleotide sequence: TGTGCCAGCAGTTTATTCTCAGGGACAGGGTTTCAGCCCCAGCATTTT. This translates into CASSLFSGTGFQPQHF.

The rearrangement links TRBV30 to TRBJ2-7, with 9 bases matching TRBD2. V gave up 1 base and J gave up 5 bases; unmatched junction bases: 9. The CDR3 is made up of 15 amino acids. The V gene's germline CDR1 is GTSNPN and CDR2 SVGIG (reference sequence). CDR3 region: CAWSGVAGAANEQYF. In nucleotides, the CDR3 is TGTGCCTGGAGTGGGGTAGCGGGAGCGGCAAACGAGCAGTACTTC.

The genes are TRBV14 and TRBJ1-2; 8 nucleotides agree with TRBD1. There are 13 residues in the CDR3. Losses at the gene ends were 6 bases for V and 4 bases for J; bases not matched to a gene: 4. The V gene's germline CDR1 is SGHDN and CDR2 FVKESK. DNA of the CDR3: TGTGCCAGCAGTCCGGACAGGGTCTATGGCTACACCTTC. Protein sequence: CASSPDRVYGYTF.

V usage is TRBV2 and J usage is TRBJ1-5, with 9 bases that match TRBD1. The CDR3 consists of 14 residues. V gave up 7 bases and J gave up 1 base; unmatched junction bases: 2. Germline CDR1 and CDR2: SNHLY and FYNNEI. In DNA, the CDR3 is TGTGCCAGCACTGGACAGGGGAGCAATCAGCCCCAGCATTTT. This gives the protein CASTGQGSNQPQHF.

This clone showed up just a few times. The J gene is TRBJ2-5, the V gene TRBV7-9; TRBD1 is a possible D gene (5 bases). The germline V gene encodes CDR1 SEHNR and CDR2 FQNEAQ (reference sequence). The CDR3 consists of 15 residues. V was clipped by 3 bases and J by 1 base, with 12 bases between them. CDR3 residues: CASSFGSDSQETQYF. In DNA, the CDR3 is TGTGCCAGCAGCTTCGGTTCCGACAGCCAAGAGACCCAGTACTTC.

The chain is built from TRBV4-2 and TRBJ2-3; TRBD2 matches 11 bases. V trimming: 0 bases; J trimming: 2 bases; junction bases outside the gene matches: 4. The germline V gene encodes CDR1 LGHNA and CDR2 YNFKEQ. This CDR3 contains 17 residues. Here the CDR3 DNA reads TGTGCCAGCAGCCAAGAAGGGACTAGCGGTGACACAGATACGCAGTATTTT. Residues: CASSQEGTSGDTDTQYF.

V usage is TRBV10-2 and J usage is TRBJ2-3, with 11 bases identical to TRBD2. The CDR3 has 15 residues. Germline CDR1 and CDR2: WSHSY and SAAADI. J gave up 7 bases and V 3 bases, and 6 bases lay outside the gene matches. In nucleotides, the CDR3 is TGCGCCAGCAGTGAACGTAGCGGGAGGGCCTATACGCAGTATTTT. This gives the protein CASSERSGRAYTQYF.

The chain combines TRBV27 with TRBJ2-1, with D possibly matching TRBD1 (6 bases). Per germline, CDR1 MNHEY and CDR2 SMNVEV (reference sequence). CDR3 length equals 15 residues. Trimming took off 4 bases at V and 1 base at J, with 11 bases between the two ends. The CDR3 sequence: CASSSETGSYNEQFF. Written as DNA, the CDR3 is TGTGCCAGCAGTTCGGAGACAGGATCCTACAATGAGCAGTTCTTC.

The J gene is TRBJ2-2, the V gene TRBV27; the match to TRBD2 covers 13 bases. This CDR3 is 15 amino acids long. V was pared by 4 bases and J by 5 bases, with 1 base of the junction left unmatched. Germline loops: CDR1 MNHEY, CDR2 SMNVEV (reference sequence). The DNA of the CDR3 is TGTGCCAGCAGTTGGGGACTAGCGGGAACCGGGGAGCTGTTTTTT. This encodes CASSWGLAGTGELFF.

This chain connects TRBV6-5 to TRBJ2-1; 8 nucleotides line up with TRBD2. Germline assignment: CDR1 MNHEY and CDR2 SVGAGI. V lost 1 base, J lost 4 bases, and 6 bases stayed unmatched. This CDR3 has 16 amino acids. CDR3 bases: TGTGCCAGCAGTTACTTTCGGCTAGCGGGTTACAATGAGCAGTTCTTC. Translated, it gives CASSYFRLAGYNEQFF.

The chain joins TRBV5-1 to TRBJ1-2; no firm D call. The germline V gene has CDR1 SGHRS and CDR2 YFSETQ. The V end was cut by 0 bases, the J end by 13 bases, with 10 bases between. This CDR3 has 11 residues. Here the CDR3 reads CASSLDHFRTF. CDR3 coding DNA: TGCGCCAGCAGCTTGGATCACTTTCGCACCTTC.

The chain links TRBV5-4 to TRBJ1-2; 8 nucleotides agree with TRBD1. The junction had 9 bases not matched to a gene; V was cut back by 4 bases and J by 4 bases. This CDR3 has 15 amino acids. Germline CDR1 SGHNT, CDR2 YYREEE (reference sequence). Here the CDR3 reads CASSEDRVDSYGYTF. The CDR3 DNA reads TGTGCCAGCAGCGAGGACAGGGTAGATTCCTATGGCTACACCTTC.

The chain is built from TRBV10-1 and TRBJ1-2; weak D call: TRBD1 (6 bases). The CDR3 runs 13 residues. The V end was cut by 5 bases, the J end by 2 bases, with 9 bases between. The germline V gene encodes CDR1 WNHNN and CDR2 SYGVQD (reference sequence). In DNA, the CDR3 is TGCGCCAGCAGTCCCGGACAGAACTATGGCTACACCTTC. Translating it yields CASSPGQNYGYTF.

The genes are TRBV10-1 and TRBJ2-3, with 14 nucleotides matching TRBD2. Unmatched junction bases numbered 16, after V lost 5 bases and J lost 0 bases. Germline loops: CDR1 WNHNN, CDR2 SYGVQD (reference sequence). This CDR3 spans 21 amino acids. The CDR3 nucleotides read TGCGCCAGCAGTACAGGGGGACTAGCGGGAGTGGAGATACGTAGCACAGATACGCAGTATTTT. Amino acids: CASSTGGLAGVEIRSTDTQYF.

The chain uses TRBV10-3 and TRBJ2-3, with TRBD1 identical over 8 bases. V lost 4 bases, J lost 0 bases, and 6 bases stayed unmatched. The V gene's germline CDR1 is ENHRY and CDR2 SYGVKD. The CDR3 is made up of 16 amino acids. CDR3 DNA: TGTGCCATCAGTGGCGCCGGGACAGGTAGCACAGATACGCAGTATTTT. As protein: CAISGAGTGSTDTQYF.

This chain connects TRBV30 to TRBJ1-2, with 9 bases that match TRBD1. The length of the CDR3 is 13 residues. Per germline, CDR1 GTSNPN and CDR2 SVGIG (reference sequence). V trimming: 3 bases; J trimming: 8 bases; junction bases outside the gene matches: 7. The CDR3 DNA follows: TGTGCCTGGAGGGGACAGGGTTTTGGAGGCTACACCTTC. Encoded protein: CAWRGQGFGGYTF.

The CDR3 DNA follows: TGTGCCAGCAGCAAATTGGACACTTTGACGTCCTACAATGAGCAGTTCTTC. Protein sequence: CASSKLDTLTSYNEQFF. The chain carries TRBV21-1 and TRBJ2-1; whether TRBD1, the table's D call, matches the DNA was not checked. TRBV21-1 is shown as a pseudogene. This CDR3 region has 17 residues.